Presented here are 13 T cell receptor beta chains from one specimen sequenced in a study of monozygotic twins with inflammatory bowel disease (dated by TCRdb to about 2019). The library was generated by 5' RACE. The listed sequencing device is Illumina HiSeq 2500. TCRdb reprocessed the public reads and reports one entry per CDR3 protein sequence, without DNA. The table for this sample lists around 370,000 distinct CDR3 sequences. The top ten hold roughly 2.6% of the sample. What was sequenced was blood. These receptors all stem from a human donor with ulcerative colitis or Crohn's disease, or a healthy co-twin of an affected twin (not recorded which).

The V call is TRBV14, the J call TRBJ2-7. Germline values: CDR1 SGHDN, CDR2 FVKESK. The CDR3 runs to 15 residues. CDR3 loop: CASSLNYDSSYEQYF.

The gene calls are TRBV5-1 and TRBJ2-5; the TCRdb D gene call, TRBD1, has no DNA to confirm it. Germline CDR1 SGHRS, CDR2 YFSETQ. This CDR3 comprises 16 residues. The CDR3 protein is CANSLGGQITQETQYF.

The CDR3: CASSYSDTYEQYF. The chain links TRBV6-2 or TRBV6-3 to TRBJ2-7. The CDR3 covers 13 residues. CDR1 is MNHEY and CDR2 is SVGEGT in the germline V gene.

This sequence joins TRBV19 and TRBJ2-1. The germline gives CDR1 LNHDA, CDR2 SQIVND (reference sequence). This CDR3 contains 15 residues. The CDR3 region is CASSPTGSGNNEQFF.

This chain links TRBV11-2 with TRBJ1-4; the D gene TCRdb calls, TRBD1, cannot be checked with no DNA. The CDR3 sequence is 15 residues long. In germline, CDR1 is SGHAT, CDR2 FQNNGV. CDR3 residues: CASSLNRGANEKLFF.

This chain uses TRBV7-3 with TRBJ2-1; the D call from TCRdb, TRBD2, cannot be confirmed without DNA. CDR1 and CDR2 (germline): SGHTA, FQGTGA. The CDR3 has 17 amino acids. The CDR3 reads CASSVARGDYTIDEQFF.

The CDR3 spells CASRTGGTETQYF. The V gene is TRBV12-3 or TRBV12-4, the J gene TRBJ2-5; without DNA, the TCRdb call of TRBD1 cannot be checked. This CDR3 spans 13 amino acids.

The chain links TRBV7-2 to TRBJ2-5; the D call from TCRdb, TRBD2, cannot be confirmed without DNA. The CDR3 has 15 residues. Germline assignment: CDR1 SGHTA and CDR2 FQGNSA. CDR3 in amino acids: CASSLAGASQETQYF.

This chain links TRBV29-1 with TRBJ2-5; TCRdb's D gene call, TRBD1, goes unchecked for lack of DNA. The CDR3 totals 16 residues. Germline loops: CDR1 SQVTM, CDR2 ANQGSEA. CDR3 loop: CSVAPRGLGRTETQYF.

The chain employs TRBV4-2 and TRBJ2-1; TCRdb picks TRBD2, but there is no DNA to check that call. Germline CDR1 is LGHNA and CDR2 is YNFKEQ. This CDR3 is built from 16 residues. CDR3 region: CASRPLSGESYNEQFF.

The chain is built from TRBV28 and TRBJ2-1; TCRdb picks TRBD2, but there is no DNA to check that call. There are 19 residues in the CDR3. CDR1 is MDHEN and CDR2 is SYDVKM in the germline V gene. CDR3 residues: CASSQLGLAGVSHFDEQFF.

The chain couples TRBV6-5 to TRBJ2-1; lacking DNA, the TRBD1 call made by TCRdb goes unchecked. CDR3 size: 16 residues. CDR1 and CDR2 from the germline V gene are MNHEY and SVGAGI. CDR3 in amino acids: CASSISLGQGGNEQFF.

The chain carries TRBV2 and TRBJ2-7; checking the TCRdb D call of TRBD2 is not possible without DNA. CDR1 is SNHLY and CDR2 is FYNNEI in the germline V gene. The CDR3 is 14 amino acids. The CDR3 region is CASRFAGGLYEQYF.